Listed here are 18 T cell receptor beta chains from one sample, sequenced in a study of blood T cells in healthy people across ages. A second PCR of 7 to 11 cycles used a sample-barcoded 5' primer and a J-beta primer mix. TCRdb re-called the 5' RACE reads with MiXCR, one entry per CDR3 protein. The sample lists 800,000 to 950,000 distinct CDR3 sequences, almost 30% occurring once. The same specimen was also included in a second study, on T cells of mothers and their children.

The sequencing input was blood. These receptors were collected from a woman between 40 and 55 years old in good health.

V is TRBV20-1 and J is TRBJ1-6; 10 nucleotides match TRBD1. The CDR3 length is 18 residues. The germline V gene has CDR1 DFQATT and CDR2 SNEGSKA (reference sequence). J lost 2 bases, V lost 0 bases, and 7 bases had no gene match. The CDR3 is CSARDRQGASPYNSPLHF. The CDR3 DNA reads TGCAGTGCTAGAGATAGACAGGGGGCTAGCCCCTATAATTCACCCCTCCACTTT.

This clonotype was seen only a few times. CDR3 in DNA: TGTGCCAGCACGCGGGGACTTGGAGGATATGGCTACACCTTC. Translated: CASTRGLGGYGYTF. The genes are TRBV28 and TRBJ1-2; weak D call: TRBD1 (5 bases). The CDR3 runs 14 residues. Germline values: CDR1 MDHEN, CDR2 SYDVKM. V lost 7 bases, J lost 5 bases, and 17 bases lay in between.

The table lists this clonotype with many counts. The chain carries TRBV20-1 and TRBJ2-7; a weak D match, TRBD1 (5 bases). Per the germline V gene, CDR1 is DFQATT and CDR2 is SNEGSKA (reference sequence). The CDR3 runs to 12 residues. V lost 7 bases and J lost 1, with 11 bases in between. CDR3 in DNA: TGCAGTGTTAAGGGGTTGTCCTACGAGCAGTACTTC. This codes for CSVKGLSYEQYF.

On this clonotype itself: Sequence at one end of the junction differs from germline and may be a read error. The V and J genes are TRBV7-2 and TRBJ1-5, with TRBD1 identical over 8 bases. CDR1 SGHTA and CDR2 FQGNSA come from the germline V gene. This CDR3 has 14 residues. This chain's CDR3 is CAGSLGQGAQPQHF. In DNA form, the CDR3 reads TGTGCCGGCAGCTTAGGGCAGGGGGCCCAGCCCCAGCATTTT.

V usage is TRBV7-2 and J usage is TRBJ2-7; D gene ambiguous. This CDR3 comprises 16 residues. Trimming stripped 0 bases from V and 4 bases from J, with 16 bases between. Germline CDR1 and CDR2: SGHTA and FQGNSA. CDR3 DNA: TGTGCCAGCAGCTTAGCGCTTCCATTTCCTGCTTACGAGCAGTACTTC. Its protein is CASSLALPFPAYEQYF.

There are many counts of this clonotype. The J gene is TRBJ2-7, the V gene TRBV9; tentatively, D is TRBD2 (6 bases). The germline V gene has CDR1 SGDLS and CDR2 YYNGEE. The CDR3 spans 13 residues. V shed 3 bases and J shed 6 bases, with 13 bases lying between them. This chain's CDR3 is CASSAGLKSEQYF. The CDR3 nucleotides read TGTGCCAGCAGCGCGGGACTTAAGAGCGAGCAGTACTTC.

This clonotype has only a few counts. The V gene is TRBV7-2, the J gene TRBJ1-5, with D unclear. The CDR3 is 17 residues long. Germline V gene lookup returns CDR1 SGHTA and CDR2 FQGNSA. The ends were cut back, 5 bases at V and 4 bases at J, with 21 bases in the middle. The CDR3 protein is CASSAESRAGRNQPQHF. CDR3 coding DNA: TGTGCCAGCAGCGCTGAGTCGAGGGCAGGCCGAAATCAGCCCCAGCATTTT.

This clonotype showed up just a few times. The rearrangement joins TRBV5-1 to TRBJ1-4, with D possibly matching TRBD1 (5 bases). The CDR3 length is 18 residues. Trimming cost V 5 bases and J 0 bases, with 20 bases left between them. CDR1 is SGHRS, CDR2 YFSETQ, per germline. The CDR3 loop reads CASRQIPRDPATNEKLFF. The DNA of the CDR3 is TGCGCCAGCAGGCAAATCCCCCGGGACCCTGCAACTAATGAAAAACTGTTTTTT.

This sequence joins TRBV3-1 and TRBJ1-6; weak D call: TRBD1 (5 bases). The CDR3 runs 14 residues. Trimming cost V 4 bases and J 10 bases, with 14 bases left between them. Germline CDR1 LGHDT, CDR2 YNNKEL (reference sequence). CDR3 nucleotide sequence: TGTGCCAGCAGCCGGAAGGGGTCTAGCTCACCCCTCCACTTT. Protein product: CASSRKGSSSPLHF. The variable domain in full, completed from reference TRBV3-1 and TRBJ1-6, reads DTAVSQTPKYLVTQMGNDKSIKCEQNLGHDTMYWYKQDSKKFLKIMFSYNNKELIINETVPNRFSPKSPDKAHLNLHINSLELGDSAVYFCASSRKGSSSPLHFGNGTRLTVT.

The chain is built from TRBV12-3 or TRBV12-4 and TRBJ1-2; weak D call: TRBD1 (5 bases). Deletions cut 2 bases from V and 0 bases from J, with 10 bases between. The CDR3 covers 15 residues. Here the CDR3 reads CASSLRAGSNYGYTF. The CDR3 DNA reads as TGTGCCAGCAGTTTAAGGGCAGGGTCTAACTATGGCTACACCTTC.

The chain has TRBV4-2 and TRBJ2-7, with D possibly matching TRBD1 (6 bases). Germline V gene sequence: CDR1 LGHNA, CDR2 YNFKEQ. V lost 0 bases, J lost 2 bases, and 11 bases lay in between. The CDR3 is 15 residues long. CDR3 bases: TGTGCCAGCAGCCAAGAGATTGGGGACACCTACGAGCAGTACTTC. It specifies CASSQEIGDTYEQYF.

A single count supports this clonotype. The V gene is TRBV3-1, the J gene TRBJ1-1; tentatively, D is TRBD1 (5 bases). CDR1 LGHDT and CDR2 YNNKEL come from the germline V gene (reference sequence). V lost 2 bases, J lost 8 bases, and 9 bases lay in between. The CDR3 loop spans 12 amino acids. The CDR3 protein is CASSQLGTEAFF. The CDR3 DNA reads as TGTGCCAGCAGCCAATTAGGGACCGAAGCTTTCTTT.

This clonotype came up a few times. V is TRBV4-1 and J is TRBJ2-7; TRBD1 or TRBD2 may be the D gene (5 bases each). Per germline, CDR1 MGHRA and CDR2 YSYEKL. V lost 3 bases and J 0 bases, leaving 15 bases between the germline ends. This CDR3 comprises 16 residues. The CDR3 DNA reads as TGCGCCAGCAGCCATACCGGGACGGCGAACTCCTACGAGCAGTACTTC. Translation gives CASSHTGTANSYEQYF.

The sample holds one count of this clonotype. The chain couples TRBV6-5 to TRBJ1-3, with D maybe TRBD1 (6 bases). CDR3 size: 16 residues. Between the trimmed V and J ends, which lost 4 bases and 0 bases, there was a span of 13 bases. The germline V gene encodes CDR1 MNHEY and CDR2 SVGAGI. The CDR3 sequence: CASSSDRSGSGNTIYF. CDR3 in DNA: TGTGCCAGCAGTTCCGACAGGTCCGGCTCTGGAAACACCATATATTTT.

In its sample, this clonotype was seen a few times. V gene TRBV5-1 combines with J gene TRBJ1-2; 12 bases align to TRBD1. Germline CDR1 is SGHRS and CDR2 is YFSETQ. The V segment lost 2 bases and the J segment 8 bases; nucleotides outside the gene matches: 13. The CDR3 is made up of 17 amino acids. The chain's CDR3 is CASSLHSGTGGAEGYTF. CDR3 sequence (DNA): TGCGCCAGCAGCTTACATTCCGGGACAGGGGGCGCGGAAGGCTACACCTTC.

J is TRBJ1-1 and V is TRBV27; TRBD1 matches at 7 bases. Per germline, CDR1 MNHEY and CDR2 SMNVEV (reference sequence). The CDR3 spans 16 residues. The junction had 12 bases not matched to a gene; V was cut back by 2 bases and J by 6 bases. CDR3 protein: CASSLARGGMIAEAFF. In DNA, the CDR3 is TGTGCCAGCAGTTTAGCCAGGGGGGGGATGATCGCTGAAGCTTTCTTT.

This clonotype has more than one count but fewer than ten. A much larger clone differs from this one at a single base, so this may be a read error. The chain has TRBV20-1 and TRBJ2-1; weak D call: TRBD1 (5 bases). Germline CDR1 reads DFQATT; CDR2 reads SNEGSKA (reference sequence). CDR3 length: 14 amino acids. V was clipped by 8 bases and J by 3 bases, with 17 bases between them. This CDR3 reads CSTQGASDYNEQFF. DNA for the CDR3: TGCAGTACTCAGGGTGCTAGTGACTACAATGAGCAGTTCTTC.

This chain joins TRBV6-4 and TRBJ1-2, with D possibly being TRBD1 (6 bases). The CDR3 has 13 residues. Trimming stripped 6 bases from V and 11 bases from J, with 19 bases between. Germline values: CDR1 MRHNA, CDR2 SNTAGT. The CDR3 nucleotides are TGTGCCAGCAGCGCCGAACAGGGTTTCGGGTACACCTTC. Residues: CASSAEQGFGYTF.